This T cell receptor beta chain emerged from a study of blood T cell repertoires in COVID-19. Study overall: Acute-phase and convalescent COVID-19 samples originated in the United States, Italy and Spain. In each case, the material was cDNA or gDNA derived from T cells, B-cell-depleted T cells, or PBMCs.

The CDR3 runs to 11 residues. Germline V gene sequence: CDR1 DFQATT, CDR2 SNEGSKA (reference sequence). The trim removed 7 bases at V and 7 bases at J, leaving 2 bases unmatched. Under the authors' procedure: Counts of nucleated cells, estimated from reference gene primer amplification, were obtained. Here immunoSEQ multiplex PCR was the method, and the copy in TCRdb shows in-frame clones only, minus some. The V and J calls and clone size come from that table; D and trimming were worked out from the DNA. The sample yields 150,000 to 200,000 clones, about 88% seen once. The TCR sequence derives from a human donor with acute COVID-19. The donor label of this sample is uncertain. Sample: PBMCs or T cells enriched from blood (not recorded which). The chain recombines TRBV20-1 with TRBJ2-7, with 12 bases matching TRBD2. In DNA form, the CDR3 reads TGCAGTGTTGGACTAGCGGGGGAGCAGTACTTC. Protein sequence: CSVGLAGEQYF.